Each of the 5 T cell receptor beta chains below was sequenced from the same sample in a study of blood T cell repertoires in COVID-19. Using immunoSEQ multiplex PCR, the repertoire was profiled, and TCRdb retains in-frame clones only, with some absent. Among hundreds of thousands of clones listed, over 70% were seen once. Material for sequencing was peripheral blood. These receptors were taken from a woman in her forties or fifties with acute or convalescent COVID-19.

The rearrangement uses TRBV6-5 and TRBJ1-5, with TRBD1 as a possible D gene (5 bases). The CDR3 is 11 amino acids. Germline lookup yields CDR1 MNHEY and CDR2 SVGAGI. CDR3 sequence: CAGGGEQPQHF. The CDR3 region has the DNA TGTGCGGGGGGAGGAGAACAGCCCCAGCATTTT.

The rearrangement links TRBV19 to TRBJ2-1; 10 nucleotides line up with TRBD2. Germline V gene data show CDR1 as LNHDA and CDR2 as SQIVND (reference sequence). This CDR3 comprises 15 residues. Trimming removed 4 bases from V and 12 bases from J; junction bases left unmatched: 12. CDR3 residues: CASSRRLAGPMWQFF. As DNA, the CDR3 is TGTGCCAGTAGTAGGCGACTAGCGGGTCCTATGTGGCAGTTCTTC.

V is TRBV6-4 and J is TRBJ2-1; 7 bases are a match to TRBD2. The ends lost 2 bases at V and 7 bases at J; junction bases unmatched: 14. CDR1 is MRHNA, CDR2 SNTAGT, per germline. The CDR3 loop spans 17 amino acids. The CDR3 protein is CASSDPLKAGAGNEQFF. The CDR3 DNA reads TGTGCCAGCAGTGACCCTCTGAAGGCGGGAGCGGGTAATGAGCAGTTCTTC.

V is TRBV2 and J is TRBJ2-6; TRBD1 is a possible D gene (6 bases). Germline V lookup: CDR1 SNHLY, CDR2 FYNNEI. Deletions cut 5 bases from V and 0 bases from J, with 17 bases between. CDR3 length: 18 residues. CDR3 DNA: TGTGCCAGCAGTTTGGGGACACTCGTATCCTCTGGGGCCAACGTCCTGACTTTC. This gives the protein CASSLGTLVSSGANVLTF.

The V and J genes are TRBV29-1 and TRBJ1-4; D may be TRBD1 (6 bases). The CDR3 has 13 residues. Trimming removed 7 bases from V and 13 bases from J, with 22 bases in between. The germline V gene has CDR1 SQVTM and CDR2 ANQGSEA. The CDR3 nucleotides read TGCAGCGCCAGACAGGAGACGGGGGGCGGACTGTTTTTT. Translation gives CSARQETGGGLFF.